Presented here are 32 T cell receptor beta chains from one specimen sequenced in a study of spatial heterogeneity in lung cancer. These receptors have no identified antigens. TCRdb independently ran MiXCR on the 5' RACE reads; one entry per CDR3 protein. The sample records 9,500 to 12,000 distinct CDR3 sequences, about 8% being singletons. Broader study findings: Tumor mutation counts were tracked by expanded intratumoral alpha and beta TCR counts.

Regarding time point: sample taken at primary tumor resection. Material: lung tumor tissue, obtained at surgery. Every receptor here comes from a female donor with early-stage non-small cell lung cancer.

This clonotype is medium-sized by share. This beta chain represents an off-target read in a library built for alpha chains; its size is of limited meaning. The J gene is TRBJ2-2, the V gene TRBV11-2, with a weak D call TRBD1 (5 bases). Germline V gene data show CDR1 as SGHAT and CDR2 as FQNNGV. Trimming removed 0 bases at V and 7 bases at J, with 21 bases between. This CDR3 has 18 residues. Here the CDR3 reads CASSLDLITQGLGGELFF. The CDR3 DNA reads TGTGCCAGCAGCTTAGATTTAATTACGCAGGGCTTAGGCGGGGAGCTGTTTTTT.

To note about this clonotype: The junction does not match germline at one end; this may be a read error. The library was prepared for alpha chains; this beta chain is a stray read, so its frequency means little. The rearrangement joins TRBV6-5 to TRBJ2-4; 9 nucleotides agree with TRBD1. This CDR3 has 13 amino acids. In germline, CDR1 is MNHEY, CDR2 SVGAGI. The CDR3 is CASRRQGGNIQNF. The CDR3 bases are TGTGCCAGCAGGAGACAGGGGGGGAACATTCAGAACTTC.

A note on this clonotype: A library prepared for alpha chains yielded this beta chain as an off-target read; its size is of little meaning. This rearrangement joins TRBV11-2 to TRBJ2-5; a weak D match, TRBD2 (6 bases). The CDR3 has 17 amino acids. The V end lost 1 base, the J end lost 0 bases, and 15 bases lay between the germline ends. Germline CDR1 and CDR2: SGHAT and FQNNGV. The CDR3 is CASSLGVRGSYQETQYF. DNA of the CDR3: TGTGCCAGCAGCTTAGGTGTGCGGGGCTCGTACCAAGAGACCCAGTACTTC.

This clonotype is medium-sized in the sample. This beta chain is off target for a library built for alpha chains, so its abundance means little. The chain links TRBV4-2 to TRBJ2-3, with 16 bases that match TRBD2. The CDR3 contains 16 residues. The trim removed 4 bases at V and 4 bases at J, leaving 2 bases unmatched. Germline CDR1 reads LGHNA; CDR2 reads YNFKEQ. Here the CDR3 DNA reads TGTGCCAGCAGCCCGGGACTAGCGGGGGGGCCAGATACGCAGTATTTT. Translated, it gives CASSPGLAGGPDTQYF.

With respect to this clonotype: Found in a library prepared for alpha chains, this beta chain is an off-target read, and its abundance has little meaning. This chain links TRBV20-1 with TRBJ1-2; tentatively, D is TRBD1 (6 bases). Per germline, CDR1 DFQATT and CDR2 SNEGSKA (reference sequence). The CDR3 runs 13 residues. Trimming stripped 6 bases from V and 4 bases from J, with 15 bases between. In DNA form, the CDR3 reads TGCAGTGCCCCGTCGACAGGCACCTATGGCTACACCTTC. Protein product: CSAPSTGTYGYTF.

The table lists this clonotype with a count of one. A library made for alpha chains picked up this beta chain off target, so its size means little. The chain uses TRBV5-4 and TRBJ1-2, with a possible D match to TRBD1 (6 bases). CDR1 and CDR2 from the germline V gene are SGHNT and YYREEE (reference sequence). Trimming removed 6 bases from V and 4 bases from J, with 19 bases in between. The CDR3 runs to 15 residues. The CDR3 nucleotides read TGTGCCAGCACCCCCCGGCCGGAGGGGGGCTATGGCTACACCTTC. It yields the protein CASTPRPEGGYGYTF.

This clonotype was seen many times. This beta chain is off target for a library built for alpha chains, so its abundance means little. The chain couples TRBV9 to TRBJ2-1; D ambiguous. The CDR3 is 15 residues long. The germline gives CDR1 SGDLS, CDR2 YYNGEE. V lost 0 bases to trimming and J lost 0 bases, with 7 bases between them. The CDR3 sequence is CASSVDGTSYNEQFF. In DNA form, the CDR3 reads TGTGCCAGCAGCGTAGACGGAACCTCCTACAATGAGCAGTTCTTC.

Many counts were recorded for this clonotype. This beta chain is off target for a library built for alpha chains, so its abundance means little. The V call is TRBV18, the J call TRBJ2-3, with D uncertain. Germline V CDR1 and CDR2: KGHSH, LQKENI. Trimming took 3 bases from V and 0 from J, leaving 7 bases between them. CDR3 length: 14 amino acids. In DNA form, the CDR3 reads TGTGCCAGCTCACCGGGCAGAAGCACAGATACGCAGTATTTT. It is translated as CASSPGRSTDTQYF.

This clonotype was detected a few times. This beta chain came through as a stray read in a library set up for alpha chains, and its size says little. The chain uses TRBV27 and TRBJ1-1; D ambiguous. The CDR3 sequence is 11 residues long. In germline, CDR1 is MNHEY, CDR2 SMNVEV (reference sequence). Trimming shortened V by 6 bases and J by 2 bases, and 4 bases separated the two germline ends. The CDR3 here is CASRGNTEAFF. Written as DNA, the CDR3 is TGTGCCAGCAGGGGCAACACTGAAGCTTTCTTT.

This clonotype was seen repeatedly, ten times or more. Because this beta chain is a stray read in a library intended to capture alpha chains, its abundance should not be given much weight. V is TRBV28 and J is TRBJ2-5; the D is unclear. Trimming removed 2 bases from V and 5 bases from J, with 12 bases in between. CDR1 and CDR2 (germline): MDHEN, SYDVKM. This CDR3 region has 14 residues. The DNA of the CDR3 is TGTGCCAGCAGTTTACCGATCCAAACGGAGACCCAGTACTTC. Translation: CASSLPIQTETQYF.

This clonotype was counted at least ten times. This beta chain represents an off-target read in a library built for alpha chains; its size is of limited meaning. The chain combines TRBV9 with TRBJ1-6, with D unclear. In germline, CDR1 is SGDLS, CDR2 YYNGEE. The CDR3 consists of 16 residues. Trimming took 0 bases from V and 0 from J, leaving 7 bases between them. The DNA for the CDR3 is TGTGCCAGCAGCGTAGACCCGAGCTCCTATAATTCACCCCTCCACTTT. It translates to CASSVDPSSYNSPLHF.

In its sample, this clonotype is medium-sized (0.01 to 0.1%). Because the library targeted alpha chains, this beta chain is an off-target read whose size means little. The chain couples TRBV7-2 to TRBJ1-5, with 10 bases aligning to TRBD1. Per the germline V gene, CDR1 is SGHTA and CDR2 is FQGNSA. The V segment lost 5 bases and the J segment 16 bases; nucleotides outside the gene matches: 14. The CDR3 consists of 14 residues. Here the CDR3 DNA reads TGTGCCAGCAGCCAATCCCTAGGGACAGGGGAGCAACATTTT. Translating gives CASSQSLGTGEQHF.

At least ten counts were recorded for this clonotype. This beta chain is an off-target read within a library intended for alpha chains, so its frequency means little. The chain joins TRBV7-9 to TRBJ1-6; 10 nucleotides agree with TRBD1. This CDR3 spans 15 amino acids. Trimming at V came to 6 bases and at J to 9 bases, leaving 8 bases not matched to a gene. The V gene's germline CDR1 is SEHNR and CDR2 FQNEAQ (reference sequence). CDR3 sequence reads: CASSSGDRGRSPLHF. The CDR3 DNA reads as TGTGCCAGCAGTTCTGGCGACAGGGGGCGTTCACCCCTCCACTTT.

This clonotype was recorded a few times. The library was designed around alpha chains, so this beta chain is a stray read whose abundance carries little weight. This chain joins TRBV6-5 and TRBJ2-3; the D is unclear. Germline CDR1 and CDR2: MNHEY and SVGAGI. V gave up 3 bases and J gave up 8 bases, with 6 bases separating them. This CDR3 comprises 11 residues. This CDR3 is CASSYLGTQYF. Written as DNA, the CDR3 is TGTGCCAGCAGTTATTTGGGTACGCAGTATTTT.

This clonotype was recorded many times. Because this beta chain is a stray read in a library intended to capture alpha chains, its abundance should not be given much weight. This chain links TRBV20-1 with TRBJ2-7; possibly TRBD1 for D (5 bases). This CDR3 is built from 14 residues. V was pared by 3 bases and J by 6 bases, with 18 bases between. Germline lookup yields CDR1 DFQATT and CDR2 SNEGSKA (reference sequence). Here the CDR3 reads CSASEDGRVGEQYF. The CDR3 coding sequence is TGCAGTGCTAGCGAGGATGGCAGGGTGGGCGAGCAGTACTTC.

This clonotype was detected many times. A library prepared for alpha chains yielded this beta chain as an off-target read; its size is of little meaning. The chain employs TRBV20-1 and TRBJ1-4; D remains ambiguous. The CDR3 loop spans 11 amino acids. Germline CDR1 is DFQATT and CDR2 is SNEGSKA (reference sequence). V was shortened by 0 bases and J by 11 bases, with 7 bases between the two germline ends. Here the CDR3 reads CSARDGRKLFF. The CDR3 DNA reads TGCAGTGCTAGAGACGGACGGAAACTGTTTTTT.

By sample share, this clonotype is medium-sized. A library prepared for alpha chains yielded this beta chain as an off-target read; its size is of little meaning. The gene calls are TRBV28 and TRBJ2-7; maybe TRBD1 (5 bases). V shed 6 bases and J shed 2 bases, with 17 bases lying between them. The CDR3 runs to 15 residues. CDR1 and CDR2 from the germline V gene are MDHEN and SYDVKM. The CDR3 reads CASSLASTATYEQYF. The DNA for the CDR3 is TGTGCCAGCAGCCTTGCCTCGACAGCGACCTACGAGCAGTACTTC.

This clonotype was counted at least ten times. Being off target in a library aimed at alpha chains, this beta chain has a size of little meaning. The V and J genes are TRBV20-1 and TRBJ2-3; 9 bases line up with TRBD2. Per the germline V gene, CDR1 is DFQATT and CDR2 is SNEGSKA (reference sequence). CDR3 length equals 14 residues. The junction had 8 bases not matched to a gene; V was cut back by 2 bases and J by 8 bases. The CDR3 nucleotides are TGCAGTGCTAGATGGTCGCGGGGGGGAGGTACGCAGTATTTT. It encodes CSARWSRGGGTQYF.

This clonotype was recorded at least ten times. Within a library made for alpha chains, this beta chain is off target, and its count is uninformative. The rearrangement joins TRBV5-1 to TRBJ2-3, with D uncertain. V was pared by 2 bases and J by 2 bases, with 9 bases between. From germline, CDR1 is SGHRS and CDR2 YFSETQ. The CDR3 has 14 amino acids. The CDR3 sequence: CASSFGPSTDTQYF. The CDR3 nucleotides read TGCGCCAGCAGCTTTGGACCATCCACAGATACGCAGTATTTT.

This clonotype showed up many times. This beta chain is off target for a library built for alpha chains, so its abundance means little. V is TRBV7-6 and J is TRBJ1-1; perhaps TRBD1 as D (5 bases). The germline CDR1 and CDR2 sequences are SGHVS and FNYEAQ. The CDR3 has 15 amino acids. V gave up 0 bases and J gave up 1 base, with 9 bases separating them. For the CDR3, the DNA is TGTGCCAGCAGCTTAGCACCCACAGGGAACACTGAAGCTTTCTTT. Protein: CASSLAPTGNTEAFF.

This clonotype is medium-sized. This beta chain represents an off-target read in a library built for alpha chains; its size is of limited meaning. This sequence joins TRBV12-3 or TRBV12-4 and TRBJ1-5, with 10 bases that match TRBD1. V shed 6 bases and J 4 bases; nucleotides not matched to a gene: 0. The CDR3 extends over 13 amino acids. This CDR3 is CASRGQGNQPQHF. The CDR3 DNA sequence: TGTGCCAGCAGGGGACAGGGGAATCAGCCCCAGCATTTT.

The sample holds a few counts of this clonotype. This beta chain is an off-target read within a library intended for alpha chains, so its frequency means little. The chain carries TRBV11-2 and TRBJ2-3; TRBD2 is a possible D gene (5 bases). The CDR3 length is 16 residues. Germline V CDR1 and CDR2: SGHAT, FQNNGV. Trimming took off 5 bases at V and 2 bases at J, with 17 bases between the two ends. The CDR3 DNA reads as TGTGCCAGCAGCCCGGGTAGCACGACTAACACAGATACGCAGTATTTT. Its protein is CASSPGSTTNTDTQYF. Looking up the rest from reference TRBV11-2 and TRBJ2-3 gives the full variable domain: EAGVAQSPRYKIIEKRQSVAFWCNPISGHATLYWYQQILGQGPKLLIQFQNNGVVDDSQLPKDRFSAERLKGVDSTLKIQPAKLEDSAVYLCASSPGSTTNTDTQYFGPGTRLTVL.

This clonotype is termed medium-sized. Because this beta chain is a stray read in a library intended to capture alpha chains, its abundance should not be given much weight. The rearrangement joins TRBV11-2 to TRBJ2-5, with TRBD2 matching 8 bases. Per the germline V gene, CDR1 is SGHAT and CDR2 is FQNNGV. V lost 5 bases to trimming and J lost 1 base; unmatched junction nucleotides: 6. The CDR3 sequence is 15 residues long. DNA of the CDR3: TGTGCCAGCAGCCGACGGGGGGGCATCCAAGAGACCCAGTACTTC. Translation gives CASSRRGGIQETQYF.

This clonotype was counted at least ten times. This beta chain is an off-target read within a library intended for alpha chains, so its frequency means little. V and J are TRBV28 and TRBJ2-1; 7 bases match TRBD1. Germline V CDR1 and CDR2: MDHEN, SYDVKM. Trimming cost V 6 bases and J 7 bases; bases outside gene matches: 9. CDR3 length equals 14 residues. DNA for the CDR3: TGTGCCAGCAGCAATGAGATGGGACAGAATGAGCAGTTCTTC. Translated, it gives CASSNEMGQNEQFF.

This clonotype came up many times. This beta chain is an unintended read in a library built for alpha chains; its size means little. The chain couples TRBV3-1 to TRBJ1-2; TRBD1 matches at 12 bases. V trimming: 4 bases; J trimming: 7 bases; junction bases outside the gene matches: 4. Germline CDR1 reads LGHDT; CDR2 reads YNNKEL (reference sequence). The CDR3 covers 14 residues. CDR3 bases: TGTGCCAGCAGCCGGGACAGGGGGCGCGGTGGCTACACCTTC. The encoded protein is CASSRDRGRGGYTF.

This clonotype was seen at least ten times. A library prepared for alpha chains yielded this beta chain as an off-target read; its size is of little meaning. CDR3 DNA: TGCGCCAGCAGCTTGGCGGGGGGCCTCACCTACGAGCAGTACTTC. Protein product: CASSLAGGLTYEQYF. The chain carries TRBV5-1 and TRBJ2-7, with D tentatively TRBD2 (7 bases). CDR1 SGHRS and CDR2 YFSETQ come from the germline V gene. V gave up 0 bases and J gave up 2 bases, with 12 bases separating them. The CDR3 length is 15 residues.

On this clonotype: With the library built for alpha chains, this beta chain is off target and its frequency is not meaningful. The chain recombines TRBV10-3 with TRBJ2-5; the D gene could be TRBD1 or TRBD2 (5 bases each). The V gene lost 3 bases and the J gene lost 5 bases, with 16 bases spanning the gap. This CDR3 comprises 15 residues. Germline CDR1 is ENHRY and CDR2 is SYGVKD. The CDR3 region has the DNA TGTGCCATCAGTGAAGCTAGGGACCTGGGGGAGACCCAGTACTTC. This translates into CAISEARDLGETQYF.

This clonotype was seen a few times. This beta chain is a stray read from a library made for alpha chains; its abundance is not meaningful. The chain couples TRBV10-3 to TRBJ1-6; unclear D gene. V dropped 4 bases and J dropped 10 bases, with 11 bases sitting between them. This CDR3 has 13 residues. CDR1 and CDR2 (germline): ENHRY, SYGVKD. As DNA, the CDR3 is TGTGCCATCAGTGGGGAAGGGTACTCACCCCTCCACTTT. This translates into CAISGEGYSPLHF.

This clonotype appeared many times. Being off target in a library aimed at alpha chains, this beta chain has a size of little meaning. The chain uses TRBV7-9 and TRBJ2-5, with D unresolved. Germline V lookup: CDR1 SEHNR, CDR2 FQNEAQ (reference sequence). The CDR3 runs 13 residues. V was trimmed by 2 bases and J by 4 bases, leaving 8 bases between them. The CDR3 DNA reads TGTGCCAGCAGCTTACTGGGTGGAGAGACCCAGTACTTC. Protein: CASSLLGGETQYF. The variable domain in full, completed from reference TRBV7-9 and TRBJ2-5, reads DTGVSQNPRHKITKRGQNVTFRCDPISEHNRLYWYRQTLGQGPEFLTYFQNEAQLEKSRLLSDRFSAERPKGSFSTLEIQRTEQGDSAMYLCASSLLGGETQYFGPGTRLLVL.

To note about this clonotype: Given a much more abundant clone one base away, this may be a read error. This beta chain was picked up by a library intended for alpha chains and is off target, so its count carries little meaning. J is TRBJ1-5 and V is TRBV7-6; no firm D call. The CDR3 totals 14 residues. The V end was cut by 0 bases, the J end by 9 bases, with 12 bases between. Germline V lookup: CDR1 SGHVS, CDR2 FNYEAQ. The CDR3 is CASSLAYEGWPQHF. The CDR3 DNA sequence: TGTGCCAGCAGCTTAGCGTACGAGGGCTGGCCCCAGCATTTT.

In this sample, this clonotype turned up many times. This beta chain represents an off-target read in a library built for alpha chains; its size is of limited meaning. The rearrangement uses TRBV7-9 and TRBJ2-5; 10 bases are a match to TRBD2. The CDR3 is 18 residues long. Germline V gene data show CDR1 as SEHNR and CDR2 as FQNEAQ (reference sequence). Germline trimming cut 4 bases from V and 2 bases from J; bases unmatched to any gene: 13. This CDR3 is CASSSPPSGGTFQETQYF. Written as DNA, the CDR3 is TGTGCCAGCAGCTCACCACCTAGCGGGGGAACCTTTCAAGAGACCCAGTACTTC.

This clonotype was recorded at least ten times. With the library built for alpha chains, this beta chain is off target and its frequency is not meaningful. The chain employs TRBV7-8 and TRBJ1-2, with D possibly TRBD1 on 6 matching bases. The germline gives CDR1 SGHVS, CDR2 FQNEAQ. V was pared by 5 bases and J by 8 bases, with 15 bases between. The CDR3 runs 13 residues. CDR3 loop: CASSPLGQWGYTF. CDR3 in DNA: TGTGCCAGCAGCCCACTTGGACAGTGGGGCTACACCTTC.